Sequencing of this T cell receptor (beta chain) was carried out in a study of spatial heterogeneity in lung cancer. Across the whole study: The roughly 66 donors had untreated early-stage non-small cell lung cancer. The study observed each unique TCR and UMI combination more than ten times on average in raw reads.

V lost 5 bases and J lost 0, with 14 bases in between. The CDR3 is 16 amino acids. Germline lookup yields CDR1 MDHEN and CDR2 SYDVKM. All TCR cDNA molecules were individually tagged with a unique molecular identifier. TCRdb called the 5' RACE reads again in MiXCR, with one record for every CDR3 protein. The sample records under 150,000 distinct CDR3 sequences, less than 15% being singletons. There are many counts of this clonotype. The time point here: blood at routine non-recurrence follow-up after resection. Unsorted samples of tumor, nontumor lung or frozen PBMC had their whole RNA sequenced. The material sequenced was PBMCs, taken at follow-up. This receptor was identified in a male donor with early-stage non-small cell lung cancer. The J gene is TRBJ1-5, the V gene TRBV28; D gene unclear. In nucleotides, the CDR3 is TGTGCCAGCAGTCTTGGAGACTTTTATAGCAATCAGCCCCAGCATTTT. This translates into CASSLGDFYSNQPQHF.